This is a list of T cell receptor beta chains from one sample in a study of CD8 T cells in ankylosing spondylitis. TCRdb re-analysed the 5' RACE reads in MiXCR, keeping a single row per CDR3 protein. The table has some 220,000 distinct CDR3 sequences, 7.5% to 9.5% seen once. Sequencing was performed on blood, either unsorted or a sorted T cell fraction (not recorded which). The receptors stem from a female donor with ankylosing spondylitis or in good health (not recorded which). Each CDR3 is given with its conserved first and last residue. Fields, in order: J gene, D gene, clone size, V gene, CDR3 protein, CDR3 DNA. D genes are given only for firm matches. Clone size is given for some rows only: seen once, a few or many times, or a class if the clone is expanded.

>TRBJ1-1|NA|many|TRBV7-2
CASSWGGAEAFF
TGTGCCAGCAGCTGGGGTGGGGCTGAAGCTTTCTTT
>TRBJ1-1|TRBD1|few|TRBV7-9
CASSALQGAPAEAFF
TGTGCCAGCAGCGCCTTACAGGGGGCGCCCGCTGAAGCTTTCTTT
>TRBJ2-1|TRBD2|medium-sized|TRBV24-1
CATGRLAGGDNEQFF
TGTGCCACCGGCCGGCTAGCGGGAGGTGACAATGAGCAGTTCTTC
>TRBJ1-1|NA|many|TRBV20-1
CSARDNTEAFF
TGCAGTGCTAGAGATAACACTGAAGCTTTCTTT
>TRBJ2-3|TRBD2|few|TRBV7-9
CASEGLAGNTQYF
TGTGCCAGCGAGGGACTAGCGGGGAATACGCAGTATTTT
>TRBJ2-2|TRBD1|many|TRBV5-1
CASATGAEAGELFF
TGCGCCAGTGCTACAGGGGCCGAGGCCGGGGAGCTGTTTTTT
>TRBJ2-3|TRBD2|many|TRBV20-1
CSAPLAGVDTQYF
TGCAGTGCTCCCCTAGCGGGAGTGGATACGCAGTATTTT
>TRBJ2-7|NA|few|TRBV12-3/TRBV12-4
CAGSLGQGRSYEQYF
TGTGCCGGCAGTTTAGGGCAGGGACGCTCCTACGAGCAGTACTTC
>TRBJ2-5|NA|many|TRBV3-1
CASSLLRSETQYF
TGTGCCAGCAGCCTCCTCCGCTCAGAGACCCAGTACTTC
>TRBJ2-7|NA|many|TRBV18
CASSPMAWGEISGGQYF
TGTGCCAGCTCACCGATGGCATGGGGCGAAATCTCCGGTGGGCAGTACTTC
>TRBJ2-3|NA|NA|TRBV30
CAWNRWGITDTQYF
TGTGCCTGGAACCGGTGGGGGATCACAGATACGCAGTATTTT
>TRBJ2-7|NA|many|TRBV12-3/TRBV12-4
CASSFSGSTYEQYF
TGTGCCAGCAGTTTTTCCGGGAGCACCTACGAGCAGTACTTC
>TRBJ2-1|TRBD1|many|TRBV28
CASSLAGTGVIESNEQFF
TGTGCCAGCAGCCTAGCCGGGACAGGGGTAATAGAATCCAATGAGCAGTTCTTC
>TRBJ1-2|NA|few|TRBV12-3/TRBV12-4
CASSLGGTGYTF
TGTGCCAGCAGTTTAGGGGGTACCGGCTACACCTTC
>TRBJ2-5|NA|many|TRBV28
CASSPGLLGETQYF
TGTGCCAGCAGTCCGGGACTCTTAGGGGAGACCCAGTACTTC
>TRBJ2-1|NA|NA|TRBV23-1
CASSQSSRRSEQFF
TGCGCCAGCAGTCAATCATCGAGGAGGAGTGAGCAGTTCTTC
>TRBJ2-7|NA|many|TRBV3-1
CASSQGGGPYEQYF
TGTGCCAGCAGCCAAGGCGGGGGCCCCTACGAGCAGTACTTC
>TRBJ2-2|NA|few|TRBV20-1
CSAFRDTNTGELFF
TGCAGTGCTTTCCGGGACACGAACACCGGGGAGCTGTTTTTT
>TRBJ1-1|NA|many|TRBV5-1
CASSLGGIRARTEAFF
TGCGCCAGCAGCTTGGGGGGGATAAGGGCTCGCACTGAAGCTTTCTTT
>TRBJ2-3|NA|NA|TRBV7-9
CASSPGGKADTQYF
TGTGCCAGCAGCCCCGGGGGAAAAGCAGATACGCAGTATTTT
>TRBJ2-1|NA|few|TRBV13
CASTPASYNEQFF
TGTGCCAGCACACCTGCCTCCTACAATGAGCAGTTCTTC
>TRBJ1-1|NA|once|TRBV30
CAWSGDTYTEAFF
TGTGCCTGGAGTGGGGACACTTACACTGAAGCTTTCTTT
>TRBJ1-2|TRBD1|many|TRBV25-1
CASSAGQGWTYGYTF
TGTGCCAGCAGTGCGGGACAGGGCTGGACGTATGGCTACACCTTC
>TRBJ1-2|NA|many|TRBV6-5
CASSFQGQHGYTF
TGTGCCAGCAGTTTCCAGGGGCAACATGGCTACACCTTC
>TRBJ2-5|TRBD2|many|TRBV5-1
CASSLPGLAGGPDQETQYF
TGCGCCAGCAGTTTACCGGGACTAGCGGGAGGGCCAGACCAAGAGACCCAGTACTTC
>TRBJ1-1|NA|many|TRBV20-1
CSAREGGLNTEAFF
TGCAGTGCTAGAGAGGGGGGGCTGAACACTGAAGCTTTCTTT
>TRBJ1-1|TRBD1|many|TRBV25-1
CASSSGGYTEAFF
TGTGCCAGCAGTTCAGGGGGGTATACTGAAGCTTTCTTT
>TRBJ2-5|NA|many|TRBV5-5
CASSLLPGEETQYF
TGTGCCAGCAGCTTATTACCGGGAGAAGAGACCCAGTACTTC
>TRBJ2-2|NA|many|TRBV6-2/TRBV6-3
CASSYSREQGYTGELFF
TGTGCCAGCAGTTACTCGCGGGAACAGGGGTACACCGGGGAGCTGTTTTTT
>TRBJ1-5|NA|many|TRBV15
CATSGTEDKPQHF
TGTGCCACCAGCGGGACGGAGGATAAGCCCCAGCATTTT
>TRBJ2-7|TRBD1|many|TRBV5-1
CASSPGTENRGKFEQYF
TGCGCCAGCAGTCCCGGGACAGAGAACAGGGGGAAGTTTGAGCAGTACTTC
>TRBJ2-5|NA|many|TRBV7-7
CASSRDPGETQYF
TGTGCTAGCAGCCGGGACCCCGGGGAGACCCAGTACTTC
>TRBJ2-5|NA|many|TRBV5-1
CASSPGARQETQYF
TGCGCCAGCAGCCCCGGGGCCCGACAAGAGACCCAGTACTTC
>TRBJ1-1|TRBD1|many|TRBV4-3
CASSQDLGTAGNTEAFF
TGCGCCAGCAGCCAAGATCTCGGGACAGCCGGGAACACTGAAGCTTTCTTT
>TRBJ1-1|TRBD1|many|TRBV29-1
CSVDRRQGVGPSEAFF
TGCAGCGTTGATCGCCGACAGGGGGTAGGGCCTTCTGAAGCTTTCTTT